The 8 T cell receptor beta chains in this list originate from one sample, sequenced in a study of T-cell reconstitution after alpha-beta-depleted transplantation in children. Construction of the TCRbeta library involved unique molecular identifiers. A single record per CDR3 protein comes from TCRdb applying MiXCR to the PCR reads. The table lists tens of thousands of distinct CDR3 sequences, about a tenth of them singletons. This material consisted of PBMCs from the stem cell graft donor, taken from the stem cell graft. These receptors were taken from a human donor who donated a stem cell graft to a child with chronic granulomatous disease.

At least ten counts were recorded for this clonotype. This rearrangement joins TRBV5-1 to TRBJ1-1; 12 bases fit TRBD1. The J segment lost 14 bases and the V segment lost 1 base, leaving 6 bases of the junction unmatched. The CDR3 consists of 13 residues. CDR1 is SGHRS, CDR2 YFSETQ, per germline. The CDR3 region has the DNA TGCGCCAGCAGCTTGATGGGACAGGGGGCGACGTTCTTT. Amino acid sequence: CASSLMGQGATFF.

This clonotype was detected many times. The rearrangement links TRBV2 to TRBJ2-2; TRBD2 matches at 16 bases. The CDR3 is 17 amino acids. CDR1 is SNHLY and CDR2 is FYNNEI in the germline V gene. Trimming removed 7 bases from V and 5 bases from J; junction bases left unmatched: 7. The CDR3 protein is CASIAGLAGGRTGELFF. The CDR3 bases are TGTGCCAGCATCGCGGGACTAGCGGGAGGGAGGACCGGGGAGCTGTTTTTT.

This clonotype was recorded at least ten times. V gene TRBV3-1 combines with J gene TRBJ2-7; TRBD2 is a possible D gene (6 bases). The CDR3 loop spans 15 amino acids. Germline V gives CDR1 LGHDT, CDR2 YNNKEL (reference sequence). The germline V and J ends were trimmed by 4 bases and 1 base, with 14 bases remaining between them. This CDR3 is CASSPLGGTSYEQYF. The CDR3 nucleotides read TGTGCCAGCAGCCCCCTAGGCGGGACTTCCTACGAGCAGTACTTC.

This clonotype has a count of ten or more. The gene calls are TRBV10-3 and TRBJ1-2; no clear D gene. V shed 8 bases and J shed 3 bases, with 16 bases lying between them. This CDR3 has 14 residues. Per the germline V gene, CDR1 is ENHRY and CDR2 is SYGVKD. The CDR3 DNA follows: TGTGCCATCTCGGTTTTCGGCAGCGACTATGGCTACACCTTC. Protein product: CAISVFGSDYGYTF.

This clonotype was observed many times. This rearrangement joins TRBV29-1 to TRBJ1-2, with 11 bases aligning to TRBD1. The germline V gene encodes CDR1 SQVTM and CDR2 ANQGSEA. The CDR3 runs 15 residues. V lost 2 bases, J lost 4 bases, and 6 bases stayed unmatched. The DNA for the CDR3 is TGCAGCGTTGAACTCCGGACAGGGGGCGTCTATGGCTACACCTTC. The encoded protein is CSVELRTGGVYGYTF.

This clonotype was counted many times. CDR3 amino acids: CASSLSRDRQYF. The CDR3 DNA follows: TGTGCCAGCAGTTTAAGCAGGGACAGGCAGTATTTT. The chain couples TRBV28 to TRBJ2-3; 7 bases agree with TRBD1. The CDR3 runs to 12 residues. Looked up from germline, CDR1 is MDHEN and CDR2 is SYDVKM. V was clipped by 2 bases and J by 11 bases; unmatched bases: 4.

This chain connects TRBV5-6 to TRBJ1-2; D gene ambiguous. CDR3 size: 14 residues. V gave up 4 bases and J gave up 4 bases, with 14 bases separating them. The germline CDR1 and CDR2 sequences are SGHDT and YYEEEE. In nucleotides, the CDR3 is TGTGCCAGCAGCCCTGGGGTCCCCTGCTATGGCTACACCTTC. This sequence encodes CASSPGVPCYGYTF.

This clonotype was seen ten or more times. V is TRBV5-5 and J is TRBJ2-1; TRBD2 agrees at 10 bases. V shed 3 bases and J 5 bases; nucleotides not matched to a gene: 5. Germline V CDR1 and CDR2: SGHKS, YYEKEE (reference sequence). This CDR3 is 15 amino acids long. CDR3 nucleotide sequence: TGTGCCAGCAGCTACAGCGGGGGGGGGAACAATGAGCAGTTCTTC. Its translation: CASSYSGGGNNEQFF.